Listed here are 28 T cell receptor beta chains from one sample, sequenced in a study of early T cells in non-severe SARS-CoV-2 infection. From the 5' RACE reads, TCRdb called clonotypes with MiXCR, one entry per CDR3 protein. The sample has 29,000 or so distinct CDR3 sequences; roughly 4.3% are singletons. Specimen: whole blood. Every receptor here comes from an adult who was a healthcare worker with PCR-confirmed SARS-CoV-2 infection or an uninfected control (not recorded which).

This clonotype showed up many times. The chain is built from TRBV6-2 or TRBV6-3 and TRBJ1-1; TRBD1 agrees at 9 bases. Germline values: CDR1 MNHEY, CDR2 SVGEGT. The junction had 3 bases not matched to a gene; V was cut back by 6 bases and J by 4 bases. CDR3 size: 13 residues. CDR3 sequence reads: CASRTGGGTEAFF. The DNA for the CDR3 is TGTGCCAGCAGGACAGGGGGAGGCACTGAAGCTTTCTTT.

This clonotype was counted ten times or more. The genes are TRBV6-6 and TRBJ1-6; tentatively, D is TRBD1 (5 bases). The CDR3 contains 15 residues. Germline CDR1 MNHNY, CDR2 SVGAGI (reference sequence). V was shortened by 4 bases and J by 7 bases, with 14 bases between the two germline ends. CDR3 bases: TGTGCCAGCAGTTCCCCAGGGTCGGGAAATTCACCCCTCCACTTT. Translating gives CASSSPGSGNSPLHF.

This clonotype appeared a few times. This sequence joins TRBV29-1 and TRBJ2-7, with TRBD1 as a possible D gene (6 bases). Germline V lookup: CDR1 SQVTM, CDR2 ANQGSEA. The CDR3 is made up of 13 amino acids. Trimming removed 7 bases at V and 6 bases at J, with 19 bases between. Here the CDR3 DNA reads TGCAGCGCGTTGAAGGTCAGGGGCGCCGAGCAGTACTTC. The encoded protein is CSALKVRGAEQYF.

This clonotype was seen at least ten times. The chain couples TRBV4-3 to TRBJ2-3; 11 nucleotides align to TRBD2. Germline CDR1 and CDR2: LGHNA and YSLEER. The CDR3 is 15 amino acids. The junction had 3 bases not matched to a gene; V was cut back by 4 bases and J by 3 bases. CDR3 amino acids: CASSPRTSGTDTQYF. The CDR3 DNA follows: TGCGCCAGCAGCCCGAGGACTAGCGGGACAGATACGCAGTATTTT.

In this sample, this clonotype turned up many times. Here the CDR3 DNA reads TGCAGCGTTGTTATGTCGGGCGAAAAACTGTTTTTT. This translates into CSVVMSGEKLFF. The genes are TRBV29-1 and TRBJ1-4; no reliable D call. Trimming cost V 4 bases and J 8 bases, with 11 bases left between them. Germline CDR1 is SQVTM and CDR2 is ANQGSEA. This CDR3 is built from 12 residues.

Ten or more counts support this clonotype. CDR3 sequence: CASSLDGAGKEQETQYF. The CDR3 DNA follows: TGTGCCAGCAGCTTAGACGGGGCAGGGAAAGAACAAGAGACCCAGTACTTC. This chain links TRBV11-2 with TRBJ2-5, with D perhaps TRBD1 or TRBD2 (5 bases each). In germline, CDR1 is SGHAT, CDR2 FQNNGV. This CDR3 region has 17 residues. Deletions cut 0 bases from V and 2 bases from J, with 16 bases between.

This clonotype was detected only a few times. This chain connects TRBV2 to TRBJ2-7, with D possibly TRBD2 on 6 matching bases. This CDR3 contains 12 residues. Germline loops: CDR1 SNHLY, CDR2 FYNNEI. The V end was cut by 8 bases, the J end by 1 base, with 9 bases between. The CDR3 here is CASGGLSYEQYF. In DNA form, the CDR3 reads TGTGCCAGCGGGGGACTGTCCTACGAGCAGTACTTC.

This chain links TRBV5-1 with TRBJ2-5, with 7 bases fitting TRBD1. This CDR3 contains 15 residues. J gave up 0 bases and V 2 bases, and 4 bases lay outside the gene matches. CDR1 and CDR2 from the germline V gene are SGHRS and YFSETQ. The CDR3 loop reads CASSFRTGDQETQYF. The CDR3 DNA reads as TGCGCCAGCAGCTTCAGGACAGGAGACCAAGAGACCCAGTACTTC.

The rearrangement joins TRBV14 to TRBJ2-3; 7 bases agree with TRBD1. V shed 2 bases, J shed 2 bases, and the junction held 7 bases outside the gene matches. The CDR3 is 16 residues long. In germline, CDR1 is SGHDN, CDR2 FVKESK. The CDR3 sequence is CASSQRPGTDTDTQYF. The CDR3 region has the DNA TGTGCCAGCAGCCAACGCCCCGGGACAGACACAGATACGCAGTATTTT.

The rearrangement links TRBV7-9 to TRBJ2-2; D is uncertain. The CDR3 runs 14 residues. Per germline, CDR1 SEHNR and CDR2 FQNEAQ (reference sequence). The V and J ends lost 7 bases and 6 bases respectively, with 15 bases between them. The CDR3 sequence is CASTQEFSPGELFF. In nucleotides, the CDR3 is TGTGCCAGCACCCAGGAGTTCAGTCCCGGGGAGCTGTTTTTT.

Regarding this clonotype: A junction end diverges from the germline sequence, so it may reflect a read error. The chain combines TRBV25-1 with TRBJ2-7; the match to TRBD1 covers 8 bases. The CDR3 is made up of 13 amino acids. The germline CDR1 and CDR2 sequences are MGHDK and SYGVNS. The chain's CDR3 is CASSDLGTGSSHF. In DNA, the CDR3 is TGTGCCAGCAGTGACCTAGGGACAGGTAGCTCGCACTTC.

This clonotype was seen a handful of times. The chain is built from TRBV7-9 and TRBJ2-5, with no clear D. The CDR3 sequence is 11 residues long. Germline values: CDR1 SEHNR, CDR2 FQNEAQ (reference sequence). The V end was cut by 5 bases, the J end by 3 bases, with 4 bases between. CDR3 sequence reads: CASSREETQYF. The CDR3 DNA follows: TGTGCCAGCAGCCGAGAAGAGACCCAGTACTTC.

At least ten counts were recorded for this clonotype. The V gene is TRBV6-2 or TRBV6-3, the J gene TRBJ2-1; D is ambiguous. CDR1 is MNHEY, CDR2 SVGEGT, per germline. Trimming took 2 bases from V and 0 from J, leaving 5 bases between them. There are 14 residues in the CDR3. CDR3 nucleotide sequence: TGTGCCAGCAGTTACGATAACTCCTACAATGAGCAGTTCTTC. This codes for CASSYDNSYNEQFF.

This clonotype was detected many times. V and J are TRBV20-1 and TRBJ2-1; 10 bases are shared with TRBD2. The CDR3 loop spans 16 amino acids. CDR1 and CDR2 from the germline V gene are DFQATT and SNEGSKA (reference sequence). J was trimmed by 6 bases and V by 0 bases; bases with no gene match: 8. The CDR3 DNA follows: TGCAGTGCTAGAGATCCACAAGCGGGAGGGCCCAATGAGCAGTTCTTC. It yields the protein CSARDPQAGGPNEQFF.

This clonotype was seen repeatedly, ten times or more. This sequence joins TRBV7-9 and TRBJ2-7; D unresolved. Trimming cost V 0 bases and J 3 bases, with 6 bases left between them. Germline V gives CDR1 SEHNR, CDR2 FQNEAQ (reference sequence). The CDR3 runs 13 residues. The CDR3 spells CASSLAVDYEQYF. CDR3 nucleotides: TGTGCCAGCAGCTTAGCAGTTGACTACGAGCAGTACTTC. Complete variable domain (other parts from reference TRBV7-9 and TRBJ2-7): DTGVSQNPRHKITKRGQNVTFRCDPISEHNRLYWYRQTLGQGPEFLTYFQNEAQLEKSRLLSDRFSAERPKGSFSTLEIQRTEQGDSAMYLCASSLAVDYEQYFGPGTRLTVT.

This clonotype was found many times. This rearrangement joins TRBV6-1 to TRBJ1-3; D is unclear. V was cut by 5 bases and J by 4 bases, with 6 bases left in between. This CDR3 comprises 12 residues. Germline values: CDR1 MNHNS, CDR2 SASEGT. CDR3 region: CASSFEGNTIYF. The CDR3, as DNA: TGTGCCAGCAGTTTCGAGGGAAACACCATATATTTT.

The table lists this clonotype with a count of one. This chain joins TRBV19 and TRBJ2-7, with TRBD2 as a possible D gene (5 bases). Looked up from germline, CDR1 is LNHDA and CDR2 is SQIVND (reference sequence). Deletions cut 3 bases from V and 5 bases from J, with 17 bases between. CDR3 size: 15 residues. The CDR3, as DNA: TGTGCCAGTAGTATGCCCCACAGAGGGAGCCACGAGCAGTACTTC. Protein: CASSMPHRGSHEQYF.

This clonotype has only a few counts. The chain carries TRBV18 and TRBJ2-1; D not certain. The CDR3 contains 13 residues. The germline V gene has CDR1 KGHSH and CDR2 LQKENI. This chain's CDR3 is CASRIMVMDEQFF. The CDR3, as DNA: TGTGCTAGCCGGATAATGGTGATGGATGAGCAGTTCTTC.

This clonotype was counted at least ten times. The V gene is TRBV4-3, the J gene TRBJ1-5; 7 nucleotides line up with TRBD1. This CDR3 contains 17 residues. Germline CDR1 LGHNA, CDR2 YSLEER. J was trimmed by 3 bases and V by 1 base; bases with no gene match: 9. In nucleotides, the CDR3 is TGCGCCAGCAGCCAAGGGTACAGGGGAGATGACAATCAGCCCCAGCATTTT. Protein sequence: CASSQGYRGDDNQPQHF.

In this sample, this clonotype turned up many times. The chain recombines TRBV7-3 with TRBJ2-1; TRBD2 is a possible D gene (6 bases). Trimming shortened V by 5 bases and J by 1 base, and 18 bases separated the two germline ends. Germline assignment: CDR1 SGHTA and CDR2 FQGTGA. The CDR3 loop spans 17 amino acids. The CDR3 here is CASSVGLLIGSYNEQFF. The DNA for the CDR3 is TGTGCCAGCAGCGTGGGACTCCTGATAGGGTCCTACAATGAGCAGTTCTTC.

This clonotype was seen repeatedly, ten times or more. The chain carries TRBV12-3 or TRBV12-4 and TRBJ2-7; 8 bases are shared with TRBD1. CDR3 length: 14 amino acids. J was trimmed by 5 bases and V by 6 bases; bases with no gene match: 9. This CDR3 reads CASRPRPGGNEQYF. In DNA form, the CDR3 reads TGTGCCAGCAGGCCCAGACCAGGGGGCAACGAGCAGTACTTC.

At least ten counts were recorded for this clonotype. The chain carries TRBV29-1 and TRBJ2-3; no clear D gene. Trimming pared 4 bases from V and 0 bases from J, leaving 11 bases between. CDR3 length equals 14 residues. Germline CDR1 and CDR2: SQVTM and ANQGSEA. CDR3 sequence: CSVVIPRSTDTQYF. CDR3 DNA: TGCAGCGTTGTAATCCCCCGAAGCACAGATACGCAGTATTTT.

The V and J genes are TRBV5-1 and TRBJ2-3; TRBD1 matches 7 bases. Losses at the gene ends were 4 bases for V and 2 bases for J; bases not matched to a gene: 4. This CDR3 is 14 amino acids long. Looked up from germline, CDR1 is SGHRS and CDR2 is YFSETQ. As DNA, the CDR3 is TGCGCCAGCAGCCGGGACAGCGACACAGATACGCAGTATTTT. Translating gives CASSRDSDTDTQYF.

This clonotype has a count of ten or more. The CDR3 DNA reads TGTGCCAGCTCACCGCTGCAGGGGAGCTACGAGCAGTACTTC. Translation: CASSPLQGSYEQYF. The chain joins TRBV18 to TRBJ2-7, with D perhaps TRBD1 (6 bases). The germline V gene encodes CDR1 KGHSH and CDR2 LQKENI. The CDR3 length is 14 residues. The germline V and J ends were trimmed by 3 bases and 3 bases, with 12 bases remaining between them.

Relative to its sample, this clonotype is medium-sized (0.01 to 0.1%). The chain recombines TRBV5-5 with TRBJ1-5; 9 bases align to TRBD1. Germline CDR1 is SGHKS and CDR2 is YYEKEE (reference sequence). V shed 4 bases and J 4 bases; nucleotides not matched to a gene: 3. This CDR3 has 14 amino acids. In DNA, the CDR3 is TGTGCCAGCAGCCTGACAGGGGGTAATCAGCCCCAGCATTTT. Translating gives CASSLTGGNQPQHF.

In its sample, this clonotype was seen many times. The chain has TRBV7-2 and TRBJ2-7, with D perhaps given as TRBD1 or TRBD2 (5 bases each). Per germline, CDR1 SGHTA and CDR2 FQGNSA. The CDR3 length is 14 residues. The ends were cut back, 5 bases at V and 2 bases at J, with 13 bases in the middle. The CDR3 coding sequence is TGTGCCAGCAGCCAAGGGACCCAGACCTACGAGCAGTACTTC. Translated: CASSQGTQTYEQYF.

The chain is built from TRBV18 and TRBJ2-6; D remains ambiguous. V dropped 3 bases and J dropped 2 bases, with 8 bases sitting between them. Per the germline V gene, CDR1 is KGHSH and CDR2 is LQKENI. This CDR3 contains 15 residues. CDR3 coding DNA: TGTGCCAGCTCACCCTTAGTAGCTGGGGCCAACGTCCTGACTTTC. The encoded protein is CASSPLVAGANVLTF.

This clonotype showed up just a few times. The chain uses TRBV25-1 and TRBJ2-7, with 8 bases matching TRBD1. The germline CDR1 and CDR2 sequences are MGHDK and SYGVNS. V trimming: 7 bases; J trimming: 2 bases; junction bases outside the gene matches: 4. The CDR3 consists of 13 residues. The CDR3 region has the DNA TGTGCCAGCACGGACAGGGCGACCTACGAGCAGTACTTC. The encoded protein is CASTDRATYEQYF.